These T cell receptor beta chains were read from a single sample in a study of blood T cell repertoires in COVID-19. TCRdb's table, derived via immunoSEQ multiplex PCR, lists solely in-frame clones and lacks some. This sample has 220,000 or so clones, with about 85% found just once. The sequenced material came from peripheral blood. The receptors come from a man aged 50 to 60 who had recovered from COVID-19. Both conserved end residues are part of each CDR3. The D gene is left open where the match is weak. Size tells how often a clone was seen (once, few, many) or the class of an expanded clone, and some rows leave it out.

TRBV30	TRBJ2-3	TRBD2	NA	TGTGCCTGGAGTGTCGGTGCGGGAGGCACAGATACGCAGTATTTT	CAWSVGAGGTDTQYF
TRBV5-1	TRBJ2-2	NA	NA	TGCGCCAGCAGCTTGGCCACTTCCGACACCGGGGAGCTGTTTTTT	CASSLATSDTGELFF
TRBV4-2	TRBJ2-7	NA	few	TGTGCCAGCAGCCAAGAACCCCTGGCCGGAGGAACCCTACGCGAGCAGTACTTC	CASSQEPLAGGTLREQYF
TRBV27	TRBJ2-7	TRBD1	NA	TGTGCCAGCAGTTGGACAGGGGTTGGGTCCTACGAGCAGTACTTC	CASSWTGVGSYEQYF
TRBV5-1	TRBJ1-1	NA	NA	TGCGCCAGCAGCTTGGGATCGGTCCCTGAAGCTTTCTTT	CASSLGSVPEAFF
TRBV11-2	TRBJ2-6	NA	NA	TGTGCCAGCAGCTTACTACTCCCCTCTGGGGCCAACGTCCTGACTTTC	CASSLLLPSGANVLTF
TRBV5-1	TRBJ2-1	TRBD2	NA	TGCGCCAGCAGCCGACTAGCGGGAGACCGGAATGAGCAGTTCTTC	CASSRLAGDRNEQFF
TRBV28	TRBJ2-4	TRBD1	NA	TGTGCCAGCAGACCCCGACAGGGGGCGAGGGCCAAAAACATTCAGTACTTC	CASRPRQGARAKNIQYF
TRBV19	TRBJ1-4	NA	NA	TGTGCCAGTCGTCGACAGGCAACTAATGAAAAACTGTTTTTT	CASRRQATNEKLFF
TRBV30	TRBJ2-7	NA	NA	TGTGCCTGGAGTTTAAGGGGGGGCAGCTACGAGCAGTACTTC	CAWSLRGGSYEQYF
TRBV29-1	TRBJ2-1	NA	once	TGCAGCGTTGAAGAGATGGCGGGAAGTGAGCAGTTCTTC	CSVEEMAGSEQFF
TRBV18	TRBJ1-2	NA	NA	TGTGCCAGCTCACCAACGGCAGGGAACTATGGCTACACCTTC	CASSPTAGNYGYTF
TRBV24-1	TRBJ2-7	NA	NA	TGTGCCACCAGTAGACAGGACTCCTACGAGCAGTACTTC	CATSRQDSYEQYF
TRBV24-1	TRBJ2-7	NA	NA	TGTGCCACCAGTGATCCGGGAACCCACGAGCAGTACTTC	CATSDPGTHEQYF
TRBV18	TRBJ1-2	TRBD1	once	TGTGCCAGCTCACCCTACCCGGGACAGGGGGCGTTAAGCACCTTC	CASSPYPGQGALSTF
TRBV24-1	TRBJ2-2	TRBD2	NA	TGTGCCACCAGTGATTTCGTTGGTAGCGGGAGGGTGAACACCGGGGAGCTGTTTTTT	CATSDFVGSGRVNTGELFF
TRBV6-4	TRBJ1-1	TRBD1	NA	TGTGCCAGCAGTGCCGGGACAGGGGCCACTGAAGCTTTCTTT	CASSAGTGATEAFF